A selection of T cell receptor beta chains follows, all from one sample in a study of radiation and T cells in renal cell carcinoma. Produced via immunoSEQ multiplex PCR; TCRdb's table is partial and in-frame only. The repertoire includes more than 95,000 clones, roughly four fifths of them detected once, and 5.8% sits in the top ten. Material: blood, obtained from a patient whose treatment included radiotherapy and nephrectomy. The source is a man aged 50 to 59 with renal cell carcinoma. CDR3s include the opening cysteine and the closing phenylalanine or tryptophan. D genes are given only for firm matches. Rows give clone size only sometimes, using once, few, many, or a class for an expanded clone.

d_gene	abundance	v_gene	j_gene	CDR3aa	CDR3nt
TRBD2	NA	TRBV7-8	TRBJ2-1	CASGGTPYNEQFF	TGTGCCTCCGGGGGGACCCCCTACAATGAGCAGTTCTTC
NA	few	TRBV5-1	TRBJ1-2	CASSLRVAYGYTF	TGCGCCAGCAGCTTGAGGGTGGCCTATGGCTACACCTTC
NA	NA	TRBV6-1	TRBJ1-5	CASSERSGGLGQPQHF	TGTGCCAGCAGTGAAAGGAGTGGGGGGCTCGGGCAGCCCCAGCATTTT
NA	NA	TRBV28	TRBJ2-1	CASILGSGGGEQFF	TGTGCCAGCATCCTAGGATCCGGGGGCGGTGAGCAGTTCTTC
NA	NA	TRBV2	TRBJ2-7	CATHRDGRYEQYF	TGTGCCACCCACAGGGACGGGCGCTACGAGCAGTACTTC
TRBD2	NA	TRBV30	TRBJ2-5	CAWSVQLAGGPLSETQYF	TGTGCCTGGAGTGTACAGCTAGCGGGAGGGCCCCTTTCGGAGACCCAGTACTTC
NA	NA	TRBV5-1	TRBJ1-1	CASSLTTGNTEAFF	TGCGCCAGCAGCCTGACGACGGGGAACACTGAAGCTTTCTTT
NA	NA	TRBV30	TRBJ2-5	CAWGGKGTRTQYF	TGTGCCTGGGGGGGCAAGGGGACGCGGACCCAGTACTTC
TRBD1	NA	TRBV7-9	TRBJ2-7	CASSPSSGQGPEQYF	TGTGCCAGCAGCCCATCATCGGGACAGGGCCCCGAGCAGTACTTC
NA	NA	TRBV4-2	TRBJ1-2	CASSQAEGLLGYTF	TGTGCCAGCAGCCAAGCTGAGGGGTTACTTGGCTACACCTTC
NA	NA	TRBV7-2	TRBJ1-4	CASSLWGSGNEKLFF	TGTGCCAGCAGCCTTTGGGGCAGCGGGAATGAAAAACTGTTTTTT
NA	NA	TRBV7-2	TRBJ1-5	CASRTSGNSNQPQHF	TGTGCCAGCAGAACGTCAGGGAATAGCAATCAGCCCCAGCATTTT
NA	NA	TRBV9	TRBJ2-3	CASTSTGSSTDTQYF	TGTGCCAGCACTTCGACTGGATCTAGCACAGATACGCAGTATTTT
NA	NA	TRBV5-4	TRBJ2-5	CASTNQETQYF	TGTGCCAGCACCAACCAAGAGACCCAGTACTTC
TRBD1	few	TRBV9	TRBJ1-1	CASSEGGQGRTEAFF	TGTGCCAGCAGCGAGGGGGGACAGGGACGCACTGAAGCTTTCTTT
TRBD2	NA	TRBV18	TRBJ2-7	CASSPVGRGSYEQYF	TGTGCCAGCTCACCCGTCGGGAGGGGGTCCTACGAGCAGTACTTC
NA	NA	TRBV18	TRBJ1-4	CASSPGAVNEKLFF	TGTGCCAGCTCACCAGGGGCGGTTAATGAAAAACTGTTTTTT
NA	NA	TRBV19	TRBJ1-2	CASSPTGTHNYGYTF	TGTGCCAGTAGCCCAACAGGGACACATAACTATGGCTACACCTTC
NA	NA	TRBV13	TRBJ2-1	CASSLAGNNEQFF	TGTGCCAGCAGCTTAGCGGGGAACAATGAGCAGTTCTTC
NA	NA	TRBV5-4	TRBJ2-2	CASSDTGAGPGELFF	TGTGCCAGCAGCGATACAGGCGCCGGCCCCGGGGAGCTGTTTTTT
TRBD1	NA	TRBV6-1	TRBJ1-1	CASSEALGAGGTEAFF	TGTGCCAGCAGTGAAGCGCTAGGGGCAGGGGGCACTGAAGCTTTCTTT
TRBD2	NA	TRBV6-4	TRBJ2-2	CASSIHPGLTGELFF	TGTGCCAGCAGCATTCATCCGGGACTAACCGGGGAGCTGTTTTTT
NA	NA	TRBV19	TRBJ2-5	CASKELEGKEETQYF	TGTGCCAGTAAAGAACTGGAGGGGAAAGAAGAGACCCAGTACTTC
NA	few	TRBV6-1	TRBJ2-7	CASSEGGFFYEQYF	TGTGCCAGCAGTGAAGGTGGGTTTTTCTACGAGCAGTACTTC
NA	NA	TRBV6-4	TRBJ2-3	CASSDSGTTTDTQYF	TGTGCCAGCAGTGACTCAGGCACTACCACAGATACGCAGTATTTT
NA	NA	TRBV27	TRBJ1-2	CASSLRGYGYTF	TGTGCCAGCAGTTTAAGGGGCTATGGCTACACCTTC
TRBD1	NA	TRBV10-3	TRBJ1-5	CASSSDRGNQPQHF	TGTGCCAGCAGCTCGGACAGGGGGAATCAGCCCCAGCATTTT
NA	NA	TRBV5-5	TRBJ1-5	CASSLGFQGGQPQHF	TGTGCCAGCAGCTTGGGGTTTCAGGGAGGACAGCCCCAGCATTTT
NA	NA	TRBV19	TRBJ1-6	CASSPWGRALGSPLHF	TGTGCCAGTAGTCCATGGGGCCGGGCCTTAGGTTCACCCCTCCACTTT
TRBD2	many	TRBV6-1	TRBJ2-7	CASTGLGPLEQYF	TGTGCCAGCACCGGACTAGGCCCGCTGGAGCAGTACTTC
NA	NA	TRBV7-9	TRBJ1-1	CASSLIRGGKDGGEAFF	TGTGCCAGCAGCTTAATTAGGGGTGGAAAGGATGGGGGTGAAGCTTTCTTT
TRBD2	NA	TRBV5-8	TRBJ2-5	CASSLGLAGGQETQYF	TGTGCCAGCAGCTTGGGACTAGCGGGAGGGCAAGAGACCCAGTACTTC
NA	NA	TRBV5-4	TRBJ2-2	CAFLAQVDTGELFF	TGTGCCTTTTTGGCGCAGGTTGACACCGGGGAGCTGTTTTTT
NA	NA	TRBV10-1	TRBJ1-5	CASSAGQPNQPQHF	TGCGCCAGCAGTGCCGGGCAGCCCAATCAGCCCCAGCATTTT
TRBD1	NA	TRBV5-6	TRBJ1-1	CASSLVGGENTEAFF	TGTGCCAGCAGCTTGGTAGGGGGCGAGAACACTGAAGCTTTCTTT
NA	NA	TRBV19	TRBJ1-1	CASSVQVANTEAFF	TGTGCCAGTAGTGTCCAGGTGGCCAACACTGAAGCTTTCTTT
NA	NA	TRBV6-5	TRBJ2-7	CASSYFGSRGEQYF	TGTGCCAGCAGTTACTTTGGTAGCAGGGGCGAGCAGTACTTC
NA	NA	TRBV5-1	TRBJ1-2	CASSLTGNNYGYTF	TGCGCCAGCAGCTTGACCGGTAATAACTATGGCTACACCTTC
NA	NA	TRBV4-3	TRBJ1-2	CASSPPPGAVHLTNYGYTF	TGCGCCAGCAGCCCCCCTCCGGGAGCCGTCCATCTTACAAACTATGGCTACACCTTC
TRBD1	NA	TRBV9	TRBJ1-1	CASSAGSTGVNTEAFF	TGTGCCAGCAGCGCAGGCTCGACAGGGGTGAACACTGAAGCTTTCTTT
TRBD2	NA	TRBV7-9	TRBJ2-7	CASSQTGLAGTYEQYF	TGTGCCAGCAGCCAAACAGGACTAGCGGGGACCTACGAGCAGTACTTC
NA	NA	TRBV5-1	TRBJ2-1	CASSFTPASDEQFF	TGCGCCAGCAGCTTTACCCCAGCAAGCGATGAGCAGTTCTTC
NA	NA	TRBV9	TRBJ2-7	CASSSGTGYEQYF	TGTGCCAGCAGCTCGGGTACAGGCTACGAGCAGTACTTC
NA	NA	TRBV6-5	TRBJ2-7	CASSYTFGVSSYEQYF	TGTGCCAGCAGTTACACGTTCGGGGTGAGCTCCTACGAGCAGTACTTC
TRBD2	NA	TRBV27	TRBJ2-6	CASTGGGFSGANVLTF	TGTGCCAGCACCGGGGGGGGCTTCTCTGGGGCCAACGTCCTGACTTTC
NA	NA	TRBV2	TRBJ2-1	CASRLGSDEQFF	TGTGCCAGCAGGCTCGGGAGCGATGAGCAGTTCTTC
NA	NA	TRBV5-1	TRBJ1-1	CASSPSRANTEAFF	TGCGCCAGCAGCCCAAGCAGGGCGAACACTGAAGCTTTCTTT
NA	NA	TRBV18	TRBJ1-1	CASSPNAGWTEAFF	TGTGCCAGCTCACCAAATGCGGGTTGGACTGAAGCTTTCTTT
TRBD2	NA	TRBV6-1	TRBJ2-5	CASVQLAGGKETQYF	TGTGCCAGCGTACAACTAGCGGGGGGCAAAGAGACCCAGTACTTC
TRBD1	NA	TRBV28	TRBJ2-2	CASSFLRRQGDTGELFF	TGTGCCAGCAGTTTCTTACGTCGACAGGGGGACACCGGGGAGCTGTTTTTT
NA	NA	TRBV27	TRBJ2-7	CASSFTPSSYEQYF	TGTGCCAGCAGTTTTACCCCCAGCTCCTACGAGCAGTACTTC
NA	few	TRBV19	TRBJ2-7	CASSIGSEQYF	TGTGCCAGTAGTATAGGATCCGAGCAGTACTTC
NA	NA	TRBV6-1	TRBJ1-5	CASSEQGNNAGPQHF	TGTGCCAGCAGTGAACAGGGTAATAATGCCGGGCCCCAGCATTTT
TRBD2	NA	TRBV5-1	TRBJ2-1	CASSLATQRGHAEQFF	TGCGCCAGCAGCTTGGCCACTCAGCGGGGCCACGCTGAGCAGTTCTTC
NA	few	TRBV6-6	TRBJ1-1	CASRGEGTEAFF	TGTGCCAGCAGGGGAGAGGGCACTGAAGCTTTCTTT